The sequence of this TCR beta chain was determined in a study of T cell responses to AZD1222 COVID-19 vaccine. The CDR3 length is 16 residues. With 0 bases clipped from V and 4 bases from J, the junction kept 2 bases outside the gene matches. CDR1 is SGDLS and CDR2 is YYNGEE in the germline V gene. Sequencing was performed with immunoSEQ multiplex PCR; in TCRdb, only in-frame clones are kept and a portion is missing. The data contain under 150,000 clones, approximately 86% of them singletons. This clonotype originated in an adult in good health. The genes are TRBV9 and TRBJ2-1; 12 bases align to TRBD2. This specimen was peripheral blood, taken on day 0 of AZD1222 vaccination. CDR3: CASSVDTSGGYNEQFF. The DNA for the CDR3 is TGTGCCAGCAGCGTAGATACTAGCGGGGGGTACAATGAGCAGTTCTTC.